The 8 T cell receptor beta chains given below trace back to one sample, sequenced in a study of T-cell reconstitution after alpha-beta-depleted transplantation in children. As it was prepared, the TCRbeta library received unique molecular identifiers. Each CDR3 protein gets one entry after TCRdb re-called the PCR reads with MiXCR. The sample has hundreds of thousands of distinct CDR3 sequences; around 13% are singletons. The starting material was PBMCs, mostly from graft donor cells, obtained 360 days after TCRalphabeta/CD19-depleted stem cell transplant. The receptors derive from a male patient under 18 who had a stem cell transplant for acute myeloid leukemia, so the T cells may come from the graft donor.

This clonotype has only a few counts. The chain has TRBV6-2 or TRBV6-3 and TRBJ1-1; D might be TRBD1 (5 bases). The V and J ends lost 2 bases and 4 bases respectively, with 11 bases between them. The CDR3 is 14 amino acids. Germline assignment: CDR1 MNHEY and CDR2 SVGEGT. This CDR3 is CASSYHPGGTEAFF. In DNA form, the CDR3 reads TGTGCCAGCAGTTACCATCCGGGGGGCACTGAAGCTTTCTTT.

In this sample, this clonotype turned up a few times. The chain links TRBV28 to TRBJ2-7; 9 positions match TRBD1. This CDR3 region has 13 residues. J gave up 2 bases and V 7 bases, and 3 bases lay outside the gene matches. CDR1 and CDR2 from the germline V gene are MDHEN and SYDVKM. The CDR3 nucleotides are TGTGCCAGCACTCACAGGGGGCCCTACGAGCAGTACTTC. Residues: CASTHRGPYEQYF.

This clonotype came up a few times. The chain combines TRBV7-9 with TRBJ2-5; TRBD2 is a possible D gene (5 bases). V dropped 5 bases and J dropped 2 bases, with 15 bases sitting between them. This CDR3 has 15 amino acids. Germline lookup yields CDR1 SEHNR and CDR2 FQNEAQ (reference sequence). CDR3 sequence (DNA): TGTGCCAGCAGCCACCCGATGGAGGCTCAAGAGACCCAGTACTTC. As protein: CASSHPMEAQETQYF. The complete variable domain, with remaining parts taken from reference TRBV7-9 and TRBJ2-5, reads DTGVSQNPRHKITKRGQNVTFRCDPISEHNRLYWYRQTLGQGPEFLTYFQNEAQLEKSRLLSDRFSAERPKGSFSTLEIQRTEQGDSAMYLCASSHPMEAQETQYFGPGTRLLVL.

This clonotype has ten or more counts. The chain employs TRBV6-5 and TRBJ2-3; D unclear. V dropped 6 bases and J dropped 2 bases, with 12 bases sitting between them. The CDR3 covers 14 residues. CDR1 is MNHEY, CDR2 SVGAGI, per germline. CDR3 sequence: CASRQDLTTDTQYF. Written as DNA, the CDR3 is TGTGCCAGCAGGCAGGACCTTACCACAGATACGCAGTATTTT.

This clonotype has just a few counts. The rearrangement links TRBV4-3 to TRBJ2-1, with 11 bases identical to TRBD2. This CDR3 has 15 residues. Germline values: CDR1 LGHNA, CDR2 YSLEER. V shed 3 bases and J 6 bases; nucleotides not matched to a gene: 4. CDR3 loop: CASSHGTSGTNEQFF. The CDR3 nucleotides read TGCGCCAGCAGCCATGGGACTAGCGGCACCAATGAGCAGTTCTTC.

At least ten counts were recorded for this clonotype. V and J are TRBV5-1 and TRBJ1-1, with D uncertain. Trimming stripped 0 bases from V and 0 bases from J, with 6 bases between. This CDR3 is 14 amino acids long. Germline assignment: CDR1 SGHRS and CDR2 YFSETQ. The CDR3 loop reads CASSLGGMNTEAFF. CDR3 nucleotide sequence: TGCGCCAGCAGCTTGGGAGGGATGAACACTGAAGCTTTCTTT.

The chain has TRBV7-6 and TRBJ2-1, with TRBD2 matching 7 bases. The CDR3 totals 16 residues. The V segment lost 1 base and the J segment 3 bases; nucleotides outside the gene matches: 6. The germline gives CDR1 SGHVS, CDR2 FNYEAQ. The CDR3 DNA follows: TGTGCCAGCAGCTTAGTCGCGGGAGACCGCTACAATGAGCAGTTCTTC. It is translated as CASSLVAGDRYNEQFF.

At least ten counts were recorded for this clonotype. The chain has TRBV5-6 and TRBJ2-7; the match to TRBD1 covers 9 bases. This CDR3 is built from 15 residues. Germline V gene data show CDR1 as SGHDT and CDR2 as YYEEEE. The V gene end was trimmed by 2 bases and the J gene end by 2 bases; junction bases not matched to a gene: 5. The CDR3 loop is CASSFTGGAPYEQYF. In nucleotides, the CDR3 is TGTGCCAGCAGCTTCACAGGGGGCGCTCCCTACGAGCAGTACTTC.